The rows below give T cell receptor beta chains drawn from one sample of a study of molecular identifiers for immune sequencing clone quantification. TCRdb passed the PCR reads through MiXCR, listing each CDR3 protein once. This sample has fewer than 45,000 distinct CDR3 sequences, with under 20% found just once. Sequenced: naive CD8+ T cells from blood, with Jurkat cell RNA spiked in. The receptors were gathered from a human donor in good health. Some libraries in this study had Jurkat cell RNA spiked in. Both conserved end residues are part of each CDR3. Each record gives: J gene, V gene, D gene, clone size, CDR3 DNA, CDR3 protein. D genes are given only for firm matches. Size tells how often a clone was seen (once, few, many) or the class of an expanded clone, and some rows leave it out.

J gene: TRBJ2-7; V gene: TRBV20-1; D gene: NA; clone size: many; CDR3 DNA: TGCAGTGCTACCCGACGCGGACAGTACTCCTACGAGCAGTACTTC; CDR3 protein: CSATRRGQYSYEQYF
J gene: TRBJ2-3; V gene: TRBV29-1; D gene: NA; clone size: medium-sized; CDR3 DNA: TGCAGCGTTGGAGGGGGGTCAGTAGATACGCAGTATTTT; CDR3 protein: CSVGGGSVDTQYF
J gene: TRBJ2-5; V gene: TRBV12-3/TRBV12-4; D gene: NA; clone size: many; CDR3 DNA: TGTGCCAGTAGTACGGTCGGGAATGGTGAGACCCAGTACTTC; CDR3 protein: CASSTVGNGETQYF
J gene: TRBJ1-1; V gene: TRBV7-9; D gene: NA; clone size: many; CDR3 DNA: TGTGCCAGCAGCTTAAGTCGTCTGAACACTGAAGCTTTCTTT; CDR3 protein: CASSLSRLNTEAFF
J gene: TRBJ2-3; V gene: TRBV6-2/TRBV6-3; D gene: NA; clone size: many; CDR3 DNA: TGTGCCAGCAGTTTGGTCAGGAAAGCCTCAGATACGCAGTATTTT; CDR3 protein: CASSLVRKASDTQYF
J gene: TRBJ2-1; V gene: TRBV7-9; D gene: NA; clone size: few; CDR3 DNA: TGTGCCAGCAGCCCACTAGAGCGCTCCTACAATGAGCAGTTCTTC; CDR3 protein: CASSPLERSYNEQFF
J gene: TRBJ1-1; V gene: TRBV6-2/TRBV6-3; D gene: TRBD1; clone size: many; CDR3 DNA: TGTGCCAGCAGTTATCCCTTAACAGGGGGCGAGGAAGCTTTCTTT; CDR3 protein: CASSYPLTGGEEAFF
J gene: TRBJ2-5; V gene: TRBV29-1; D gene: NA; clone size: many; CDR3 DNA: TGCAGCGCTGAACCACCGTACCAAGAGACCCAGTACTTC; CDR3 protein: CSAEPPYQETQYF
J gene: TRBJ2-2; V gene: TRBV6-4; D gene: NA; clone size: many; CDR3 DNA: TGTGCCAGCAGTGAATTTACTGGCGCGAACACCGGGGAGCTGTTTTTT; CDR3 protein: CASSEFTGANTGELFF
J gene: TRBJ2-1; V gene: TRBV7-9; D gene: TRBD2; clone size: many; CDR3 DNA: TGTGCCAGCAGAGGGGAGGGTGAGCAGTTCTTC; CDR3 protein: CASRGEGEQFF
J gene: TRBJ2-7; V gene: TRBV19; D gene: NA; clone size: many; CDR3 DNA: TGTGCCAGTAGTACCAACATTGAGGAGCAGTACTTC; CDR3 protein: CASSTNIEEQYF
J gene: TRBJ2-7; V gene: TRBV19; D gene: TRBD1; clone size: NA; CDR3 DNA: TGTGCCAGTAGTACCGCAGGGGGATCCTACGAGCAGTACTTC; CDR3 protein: CASSTAGGSYEQYF
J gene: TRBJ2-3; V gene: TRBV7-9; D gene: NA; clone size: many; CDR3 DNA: TGTGCCAGCAACCCGGGTACAGATACGCAGTATTTT; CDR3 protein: CASNPGTDTQYF
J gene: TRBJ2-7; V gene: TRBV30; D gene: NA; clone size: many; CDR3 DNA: TGTGCCTGGAGAGTGGCCTACGAGCAGTACTTC; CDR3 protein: CAWRVAYEQYF
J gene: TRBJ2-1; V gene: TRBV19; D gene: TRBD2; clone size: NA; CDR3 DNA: TGTGCCAGTAGTAAGGGACTAGGTATCGATGAGCAGTCCTTT; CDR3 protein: CASSKGLGIDEQSF